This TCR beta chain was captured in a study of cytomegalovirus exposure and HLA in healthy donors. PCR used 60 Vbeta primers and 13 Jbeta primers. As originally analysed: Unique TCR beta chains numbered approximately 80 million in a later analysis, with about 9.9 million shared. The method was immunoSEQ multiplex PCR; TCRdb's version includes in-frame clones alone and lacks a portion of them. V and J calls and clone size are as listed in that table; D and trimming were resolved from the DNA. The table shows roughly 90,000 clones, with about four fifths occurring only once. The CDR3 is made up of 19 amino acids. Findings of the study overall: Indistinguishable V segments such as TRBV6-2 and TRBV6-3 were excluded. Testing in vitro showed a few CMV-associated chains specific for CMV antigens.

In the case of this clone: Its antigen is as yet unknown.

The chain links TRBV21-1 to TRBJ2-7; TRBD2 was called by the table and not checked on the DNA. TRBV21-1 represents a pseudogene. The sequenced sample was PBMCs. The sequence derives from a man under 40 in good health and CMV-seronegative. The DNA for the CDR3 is TGTGCCAGCAGCAAAGGACACAGAGCTCTAGCGGGAGGATCCTACGAGCAGTACTTC. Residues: CASSKGHRALAGGSYEQYF.